This T cell receptor (beta chain) comes out of a study of T cells in Graves' hyperthyroidism and ophthalmopathy (dated by TCRdb to between 2018 and 2021). Broadly, across the study: Peripheral blood was sampled at the time of initial diagnosis, prior to any treatment. To identify TCR V-J signatures that set the groups apart, the researchers used a discovery cohort of 90 to 100 patients, made up of 43 with Graves' ophthalmopathy and about 60 with stable Graves' hyperthyroidism. An independent validation cohort of 18 to 20 hyperthyroidism patients and about 15 patients who later progressed to ophthalmopathy tested prospective prediction of ophthalmopathy. For training and testing, the 95 to 100 patients in the discovery cohort were randomly divided in a 7:3 ratio. In roughly six Graves' hyperthyroidism patients, the study also compared T-cell repertoires from thyroid tissue with T-cell repertoires from blood. According to the paper, TCR Vbeta CDR3 sequencing was carried out on 135 peripheral blood samples, which came from fewer than 50 ophthalmopathy, around 74 hyperthyroidism and roughly 17 progressor patients. After sampling, hyperthyroidism patients received methimazole starting at 30 mg daily, and ophthalmopathy patients received high-dose intravenous methylprednisolone.

The study at large found these results: In validation, progression to ophthalmopathy was predicted by the model with 70.59% sensitivity and 72.22% specificity, a median of about 6 months before onset. In cross-validation, a model built on a 13 V-J signature told ophthalmopathy apart from stable hyperthyroidism with under 90% sensitivity and approximately 81% specificity, and in testing the same model reached 80%/75%. Most expanded thyroid clonotypes (frequency above 0.001) were also found in blood, which suggests that blood repertoires may mirror thyroid immune responses. No statistical method was used to fix the sample size in advance, and group allocation was not hidden from the investigators.

This clonotype occurred a few times. No cognate antigen has been identified for it. Per-base qualities were not stored, and no clone one base away is much larger. In the ophthalmopathy patients, disease was moderately to severely active, with a Clinical Activity Score of 3 or more, a NOSPECS grade of 4 or more, and a duration of less than 3 months. Patients with uncontrolled infections, other autoimmune diseases, pregnancy or lactation were excluded. Diagnoses were based on clinical symptoms, serum thyroxine and TRAb, thyroid ultrasound and orbital computed tomography. Ficoll-Paque density gradient centrifugation was used to isolate PBMCs from under 11 ml of fresh peripheral blood. Total RNA was extracted with Trizol reagent, and quality was checked on an Agilent 2100 Bioanalyzer. TCR beta CDR3 regions were amplified from RNA transcripts. For the first round of RT-PCR on the TCR CDR3, the HTBI primer set was used together with the Qiagen OneStep RT-PCR kit. A second multiplex PCR round built the libraries, followed by size selection and purification. Sequencing of the libraries was done on an Illumina HiSeq2000 using paired-end 100 bp reads. Regarding the original processing steps: SOAPnuke was used to process the raw data, removing reads that contained adapters or uncalled bases, had a mean Phred below 15, or lacked an exact match to the constant primer or identifier. High-quality paired reads were merged with COPE v1.2.5, and unique nucleotide sequences were defined as clonotypes. MiTCR v1.1 was used to align clonotypes to the IMGT TRBV, TRBD and TRBJ reference segments. Only V-J combinations with frequency above 0.0001, covering about 99% of repertoires, were analysed. A TCS score was defined as the ratio of F50 (clonal expansion) to E x V (chaos), with BLOSUM62-based TCRdist applied between CDR3 peptides within each V-J. Welch's t-statistics and random forest reduced roughly 500 V-J features to 10 to 15, which were used in a naive Bayes classifier (R e1071). Using fastp trimming at Q25 and MiXCR clonotype assembly, TCRdb reanalyzed the public sequencing data and kept in-frame beta chains. One record per CDR3 amino acid sequence lists the most common genes and DNA. The V and J calls here are based on TCRdb, not the publication. The sample table contains 400,000 to 600,000 distinct CDR3 sequences; only one count was recorded for around 15% of them. The ten most abundant clones make up 25% to 35% of the sample.

Sequencing used blood. This clonotype originated in a young woman with Graves' ophthalmopathy.

CDR3 protein: CASSRKGSTEAFF. The DNA is as follows: TGCGCCAGCAGTAGGAAGGGAAGCACTGAAGCTTTCTTT. The chain employs TRBV10-1 and TRBJ1-1; no confident D gene assignment can be made. Counted from cysteine to phenylalanine, this CDR3 has 13 amino acids. Only the CDR3 region is kept as DNA, spanning 39 bases read in frame from base 1. CDR1 and CDR2 (WNHNN, SYGVQD) derive from the germline V gene (reference sequence). Trimming takes 5 bases from V and 4 bases from J, and the germline ends sit 11 bases apart.